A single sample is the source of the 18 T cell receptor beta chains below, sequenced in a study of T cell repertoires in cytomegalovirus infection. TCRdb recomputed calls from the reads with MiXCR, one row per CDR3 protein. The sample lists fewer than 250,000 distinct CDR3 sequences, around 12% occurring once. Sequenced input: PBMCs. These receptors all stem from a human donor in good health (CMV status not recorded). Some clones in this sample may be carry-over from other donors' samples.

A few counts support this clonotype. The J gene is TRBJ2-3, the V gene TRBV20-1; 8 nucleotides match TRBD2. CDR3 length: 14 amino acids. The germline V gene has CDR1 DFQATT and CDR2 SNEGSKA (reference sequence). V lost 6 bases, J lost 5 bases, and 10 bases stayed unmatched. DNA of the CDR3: TGCAGTGCCCCCCGGGCAGCGGGAGAAGATACGCAGTATTTT. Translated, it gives CSAPRAAGEDTQYF.

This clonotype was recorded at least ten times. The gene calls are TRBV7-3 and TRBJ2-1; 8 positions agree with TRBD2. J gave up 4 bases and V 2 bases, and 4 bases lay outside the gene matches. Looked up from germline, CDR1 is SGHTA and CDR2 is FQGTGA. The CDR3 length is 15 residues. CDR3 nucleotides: TGTGCCAGCAGCTTACAGGGACTAGAGTACAATGAGCAGTTCTTC. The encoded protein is CASSLQGLEYNEQFF.

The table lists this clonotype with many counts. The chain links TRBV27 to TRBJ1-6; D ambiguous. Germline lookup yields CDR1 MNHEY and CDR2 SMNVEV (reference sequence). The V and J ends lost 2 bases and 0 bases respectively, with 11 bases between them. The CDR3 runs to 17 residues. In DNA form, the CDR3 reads TGTGCCAGCAGTTTAGCGGCGGTGAGCTCCTATAATTCACCCCTCCACTTT. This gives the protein CASSLAAVSSYNSPLHF.

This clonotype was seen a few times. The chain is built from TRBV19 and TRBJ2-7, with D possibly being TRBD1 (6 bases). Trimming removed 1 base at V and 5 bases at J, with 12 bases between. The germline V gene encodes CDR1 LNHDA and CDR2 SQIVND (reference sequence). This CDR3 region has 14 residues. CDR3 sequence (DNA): TGTGCCAGTAGTATAGGGGTTGGGGGCCACGAGCAGTACTTC. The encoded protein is CASSIGVGGHEQYF.

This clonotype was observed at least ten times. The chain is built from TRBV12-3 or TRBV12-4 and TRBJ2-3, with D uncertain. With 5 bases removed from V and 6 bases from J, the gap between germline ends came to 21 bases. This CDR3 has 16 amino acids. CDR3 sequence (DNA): TGTGCCAGCAGTCCCTTGGCAGGCGACGCACAGGATACGCAGTATTTT. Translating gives CASSPLAGDAQDTQYF.

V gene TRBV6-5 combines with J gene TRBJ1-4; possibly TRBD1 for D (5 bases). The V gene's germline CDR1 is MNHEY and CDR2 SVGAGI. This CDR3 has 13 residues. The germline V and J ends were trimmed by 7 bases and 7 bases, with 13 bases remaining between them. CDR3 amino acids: CASTLRGGEKLFF. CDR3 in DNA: TGTGCCAGCACCCTACGGGGGGGTGAAAAACTGTTTTTT.

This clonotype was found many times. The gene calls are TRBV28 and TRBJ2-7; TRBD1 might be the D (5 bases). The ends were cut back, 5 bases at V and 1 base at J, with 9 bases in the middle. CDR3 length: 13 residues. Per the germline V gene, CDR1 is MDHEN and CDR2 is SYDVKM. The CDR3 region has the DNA TGTGCCAGCAGTCCCCGACAGTCCTACGAGCAGTACTTC. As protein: CASSPRQSYEQYF.

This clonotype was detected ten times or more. CDR3 nucleotide sequence: TGTGCCAGCAGCTTGAACGGGGGGCCCGACTATGGCTACACCTTC. Translated: CASSLNGGPDYGYTF. The chain links TRBV5-4 to TRBJ1-2; a weak D match, TRBD1 (6 bases). This CDR3 spans 15 amino acids. CDR1 SGHNT and CDR2 YYREEE come from the germline V gene (reference sequence). The V end was cut by 1 base, the J end by 3 bases, with 13 bases between.

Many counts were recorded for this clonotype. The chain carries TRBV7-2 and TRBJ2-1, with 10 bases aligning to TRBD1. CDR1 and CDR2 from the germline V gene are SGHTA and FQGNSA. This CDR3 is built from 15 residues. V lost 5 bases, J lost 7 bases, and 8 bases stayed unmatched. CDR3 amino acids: CASSPPGTGVNEQFF. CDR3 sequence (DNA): TGTGCCAGCAGCCCTCCCGGGACAGGGGTTAATGAGCAGTTCTTC.

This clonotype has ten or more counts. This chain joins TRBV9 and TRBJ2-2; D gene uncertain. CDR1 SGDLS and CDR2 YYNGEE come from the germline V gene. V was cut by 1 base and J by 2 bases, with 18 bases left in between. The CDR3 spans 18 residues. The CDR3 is CASSVHVPSPLNTGELFF. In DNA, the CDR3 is TGTGCCAGCAGCGTACACGTACCTAGTCCCCTTAACACCGGGGAGCTGTTTTTT.

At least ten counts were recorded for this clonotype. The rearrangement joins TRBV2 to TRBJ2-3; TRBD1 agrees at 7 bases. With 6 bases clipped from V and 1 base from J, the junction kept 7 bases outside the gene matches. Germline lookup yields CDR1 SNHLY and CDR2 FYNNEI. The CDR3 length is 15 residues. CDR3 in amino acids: CASSPDRVGTDTQYF. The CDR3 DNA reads TGTGCCAGCAGCCCCGACAGGGTGGGCACAGATACGCAGTATTTT.

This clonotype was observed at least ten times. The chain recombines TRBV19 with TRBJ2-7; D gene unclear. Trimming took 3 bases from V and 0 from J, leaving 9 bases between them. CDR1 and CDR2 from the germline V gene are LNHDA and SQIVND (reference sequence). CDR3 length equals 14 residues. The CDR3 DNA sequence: TGTGCCAGTAGTATCCAGGCGAGCTCCTACGAGCAGTACTTC. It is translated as CASSIQASSYEQYF.

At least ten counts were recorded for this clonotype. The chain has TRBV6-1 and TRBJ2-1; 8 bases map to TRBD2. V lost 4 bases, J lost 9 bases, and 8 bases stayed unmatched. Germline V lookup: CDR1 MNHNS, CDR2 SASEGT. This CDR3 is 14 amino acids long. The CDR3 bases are TGTGCCAGCAGTGCGTCGCGGGGGGCTGGTGAGCAGTTCTTC. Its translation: CASSASRGAGEQFF.

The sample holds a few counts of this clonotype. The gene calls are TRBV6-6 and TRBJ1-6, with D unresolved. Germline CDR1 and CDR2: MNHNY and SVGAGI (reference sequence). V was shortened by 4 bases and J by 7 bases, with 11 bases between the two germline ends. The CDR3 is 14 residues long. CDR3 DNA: TGTGCCAGCAGTTTTGAAGGGTTGAATTCACCCCTCCACTTT. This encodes CASSFEGLNSPLHF.

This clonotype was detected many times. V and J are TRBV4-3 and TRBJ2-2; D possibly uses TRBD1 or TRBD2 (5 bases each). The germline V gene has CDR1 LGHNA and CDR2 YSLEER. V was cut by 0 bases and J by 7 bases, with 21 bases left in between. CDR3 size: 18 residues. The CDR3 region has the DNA TGCGCCAGCAGCCAAGAGCCACCGGGACGGCTTATAATCGGGGAGCTGTTTTTT. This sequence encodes CASSQEPPGRLIIGELFF.

The CDR3 DNA reads TGTGCCAGCAGCTTGGAGCGGGAGGGCGCCGAGCAGTACTTC. Amino acids: CASSLEREGAEQYF. The chain recombines TRBV5-4 with TRBJ2-7, with 10 bases that match TRBD2. The CDR3 length is 14 residues. Germline values: CDR1 SGHNT, CDR2 YYREEE (reference sequence). V lost 0 bases, J lost 6 bases, and 3 bases stayed unmatched.

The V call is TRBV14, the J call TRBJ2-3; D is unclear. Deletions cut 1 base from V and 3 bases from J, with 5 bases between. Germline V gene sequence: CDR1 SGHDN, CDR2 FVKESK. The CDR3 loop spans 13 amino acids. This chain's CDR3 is CASSQVGTDTQYF. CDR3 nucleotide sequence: TGTGCCAGCAGCCAAGTGGGGACAGATACGCAGTATTTT.

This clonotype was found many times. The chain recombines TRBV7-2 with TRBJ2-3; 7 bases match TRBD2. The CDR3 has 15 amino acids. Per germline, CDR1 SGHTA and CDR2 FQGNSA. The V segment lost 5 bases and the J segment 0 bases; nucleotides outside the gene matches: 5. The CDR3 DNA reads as TGTGCCAGCAGCCTCAGCGGGATTAGCACAGATACGCAGTATTTT. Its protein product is CASSLSGISTDTQYF.